The source of this T cell receptor (beta chain) is a study of T-cell memory formation after mild COVID-19. For the study at large: Clusters of TCRs were largely donor specific.

This clonotype was counted a few times. What it recognizes is unknown. Findings of the study overall: CD4+ contracting clones were found mainly in CM and EM, and CD8+ ones in EMRA. A second wave expanding day 15 to 37 was CD4+-biased; contracting clones were balanced.

Constant-segment primers served in 5'RACE that generated TCR alpha and TCR beta cDNA libraries bearing sample barcodes and UMIs. Each CDR3 protein is one row after TCRdb ran MiXCR on the 5' RACE reads. The table records hundreds of thousands of distinct CDR3 sequences, 20% to 25% of them present only once. The germline V gene encodes CDR1 LNHNV and CDR2 YYDKDF (reference sequence). Trimming stripped 0 bases from V and 9 bases from J, with 7 bases between. The CDR3 length is 12 residues. Specimen: PBMCs or a T cell subset sorted from them (not recorded which). This rearrangement joins TRBV15 to TRBJ2-3; D is uncertain. This clonotype was sampled from a man aged 18 to 30 who had mild COVID-19 (a few samples of this study predate the infection). Cell type and time point are not known. CDR3 amino acids: CATSRDGLTQYF. The CDR3 bases are TGTGCCACCAGCAGAGATGGCTTGACGCAGTATTTT.